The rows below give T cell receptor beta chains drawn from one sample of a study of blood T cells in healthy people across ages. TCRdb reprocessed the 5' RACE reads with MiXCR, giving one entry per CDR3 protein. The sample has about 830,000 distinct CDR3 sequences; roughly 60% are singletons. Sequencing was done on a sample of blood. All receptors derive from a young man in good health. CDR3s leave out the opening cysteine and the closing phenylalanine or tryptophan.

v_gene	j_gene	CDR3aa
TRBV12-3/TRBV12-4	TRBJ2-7	ASSLCDLYEQY
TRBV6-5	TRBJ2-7	ASSYPTSGGYEQY
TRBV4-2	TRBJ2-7	ASSQDRGQNGYEQY
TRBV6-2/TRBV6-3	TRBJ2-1	ASNSDGGNEQF
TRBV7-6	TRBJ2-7	ASSDPQGAPLYEQY
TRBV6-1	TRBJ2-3	ASSEWWGLGDTQY
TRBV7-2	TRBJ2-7	ASSRTGLYEQY
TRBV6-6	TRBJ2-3	ASSYWDTQY
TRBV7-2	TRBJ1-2	ASSLDRDRGDYGYT
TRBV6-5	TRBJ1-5	ASRRDSSNQPQH
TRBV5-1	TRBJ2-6	ASSLGTGLDGANVLT
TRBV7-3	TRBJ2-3	ASSLWVSGSTETQY
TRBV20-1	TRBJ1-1	SARVVSGDRNTEAF
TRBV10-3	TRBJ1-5	AIGPESNQPQH
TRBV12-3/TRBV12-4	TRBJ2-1	ASSFLLGDEQF
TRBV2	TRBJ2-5	ASRATTTQETQY
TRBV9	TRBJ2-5	ASSVDPSGVKETQY
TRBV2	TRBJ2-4	ASSGRQFQEQY
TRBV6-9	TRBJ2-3	ACSYPTRSTDTQY
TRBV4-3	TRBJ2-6	ASSQVHVSGANVLT
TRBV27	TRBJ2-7	ASSTWSGYEQY
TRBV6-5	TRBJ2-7	ASIPGGGRYEQY
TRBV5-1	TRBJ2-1	ASSLESGPYNEQF
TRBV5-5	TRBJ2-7	VSSLGSSAYEQY
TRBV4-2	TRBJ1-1	ASSQEKGRGTEAF
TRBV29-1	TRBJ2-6	SVDKGKGDGANVLT
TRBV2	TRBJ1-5	ASRDQAGNQPQH
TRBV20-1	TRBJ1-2	SAFYLQGAGGYT
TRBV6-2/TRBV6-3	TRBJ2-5	ASSYEDYSGETQY
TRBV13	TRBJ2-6	ASSGLRDSGANVLT
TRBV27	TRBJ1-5	ASSLSAGANQPQH
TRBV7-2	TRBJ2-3	ASSPGLAGTGTDTQY
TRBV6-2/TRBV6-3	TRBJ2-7	ASRKSSGGPYEQY
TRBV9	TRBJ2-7	ASSLEDKPYEQY
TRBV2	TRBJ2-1	ASSTRLAGRSYNEQF
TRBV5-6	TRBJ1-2	ASSRSSQGFNYGYT
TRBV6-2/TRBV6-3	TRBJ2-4	ASSYATGHLNIQY
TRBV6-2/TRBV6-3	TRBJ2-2	ASRPLRTRTGELF
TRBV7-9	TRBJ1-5	ASSFHGKPQH
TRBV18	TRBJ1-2	ASSPQGTHGNYGYT
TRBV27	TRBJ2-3	ASTNLPDTQY
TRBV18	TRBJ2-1	ASSGSRGDEQF
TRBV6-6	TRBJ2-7	ATVSRQGSVEQY
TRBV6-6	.	ASSFEYEQY
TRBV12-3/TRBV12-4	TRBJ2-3	ASSSSGGPSVTQY